Following are 26 T cell receptor beta chains from one sample sequenced in a study of monozygotic twins with inflammatory bowel disease. TCRdb re-called the 5' RACE reads, yielding one record per CDR3 amino acid sequence without DNA. The sample data list fewer than 550,000 distinct CDR3 sequences. Material for sequencing was blood. The origin of the receptors is a human donor with ulcerative colitis or Crohn's disease, or a healthy co-twin of an affected twin (not recorded which).

The chain links TRBV7-2 to TRBJ2-7; the D call from TCRdb, TRBD1, cannot be confirmed without DNA. This CDR3 comprises 15 residues. Per germline, CDR1 SGHTA and CDR2 FQGNSA. The CDR3 spells CASSLALPGVYEQYF.

The rearrangement uses TRBV18 and TRBJ2-2; TCRdb indicates TRBD1, and absent DNA this call remains unverified. The CDR3 sequence is 15 residues long. CDR1 is KGHSH, CDR2 LQKENI, per germline. The CDR3 reads CASSSGTGHTGELFF.

The rearrangement uses TRBV4-1 and TRBJ2-1; TCRdb's D gene call, TRBD2, goes unchecked for lack of DNA. The CDR3 consists of 14 residues. CDR1 and CDR2 from the germline V gene are MGHRA and YSYEKL. CDR3 sequence reads: CASSQLPRGNEQFF.

This sequence joins TRBV7-2 and TRBJ2-3. This CDR3 contains 15 residues. Germline V CDR1 and CDR2: SGHTA, FQGNSA. This chain's CDR3 is CASSLASTLGDTQYF. The variable domain in full, completed from reference TRBV7-2 and TRBJ2-3, reads GAGVSQSPSNKVTEKGKDVELRCDPISGHTALYWYRQSLGQGLEFLIYFQGNSAPDKSGLPSDRFSAERTGGSVSTLTIQRTQQEDSAVYLCASSLASTLGDTQYFGPGTRLTVL.

CDR3 region: CASSQAPNQPQHF. The V gene is TRBV7-8, the J gene TRBJ1-5. The germline gives CDR1 SGHVS, CDR2 FQNEAQ. This CDR3 is 13 amino acids long.

The chain recombines TRBV5-1 with TRBJ1-2; TCRdb names TRBD1, which stays unverified in the absence of DNA. The CDR3 spans 14 residues. Germline V gene lookup returns CDR1 SGHRS and CDR2 YFSETQ. This chain's CDR3 is CASSSDDRGSGYTF.

The chain has TRBV14 and TRBJ2-2; TCRdb's D gene call, TRBD1, goes unchecked for lack of DNA. CDR1 is SGHDN and CDR2 is FVKESK in the germline V gene. This CDR3 contains 14 residues. The CDR3 loop reads CAPMDRERAGELFF. Looking up the rest from reference TRBV14 and TRBJ2-2 gives the full variable domain: EAGVTQFPSHSVIEKGQTVTLRCDPISGHDNLYWYRRVMGKEIKFLLHFVKESKQDESGMPNNRFLAERTGGTYSTLKVQPAELEDSGVYFCAPMDRERAGELFFGEGSRLTVL.

The V gene is TRBV19, the J gene TRBJ1-3. From germline, CDR1 is LNHDA and CDR2 SQIVND (reference sequence). The CDR3 covers 18 residues. The CDR3 sequence: CASSDPLQGPEVEGTIYF. The whole variable domain, remainder taken from reference TRBV19 and TRBJ1-3, is DGGITQSPKYLFRKEGQNVTLSCEQNLNHDAMYWYRQDPGQGLRLIYYSQIVNDFQKGDIAEGYSVSREKKESFPLTVTSAQKNPTAFYLCASSDPLQGPEVEGTIYFGEGSWLTVV.

This rearrangement joins TRBV28 to TRBJ2-7. Looked up from germline, CDR1 is MDHEN and CDR2 is SYDVKM. The CDR3 is 11 amino acids. Here the CDR3 reads CASRVAYEQYF.

The CDR3 region is CASRGASTNEKLFF. This chain uses TRBV7-2 with TRBJ1-4; TCRdb gives TRBD1 as the D gene, but with no DNA this cannot be confirmed. CDR3 length equals 14 residues. Per germline, CDR1 SGHTA and CDR2 FQGNSA.

The chain carries TRBV6-5 and TRBJ1-2; the D call from TCRdb, TRBD1, cannot be confirmed without DNA. Germline V gives CDR1 MNHEY, CDR2 SVGAGI. This CDR3 spans 15 amino acids. CDR3 loop: CASSYSKGQGEGYTF.

CDR3 sequence reads: CASSQGGTSGGQETQYF. The genes are TRBV4-2 and TRBJ2-5; as DNA is missing, the TRBD2 call by TCRdb cannot be tested. The CDR3 loop spans 17 amino acids. Germline CDR1 is LGHNA and CDR2 is YNFKEQ.

The V gene is TRBV5-1, the J gene TRBJ2-1; absent DNA, TCRdb's TRBD2 call cannot be checked. Germline CDR1 is SGHRS and CDR2 is YFSETQ. The CDR3 runs to 15 residues. The CDR3 loop is CASSLSASGSSEQFF.

The rearrangement links TRBV29-1 to TRBJ2-1; with no DNA, the TCRdb D assignment of TRBD2 cannot be verified. The germline CDR1 and CDR2 sequences are SQVTM and ANQGSEA. The CDR3 contains 18 residues. The CDR3 protein is CSVEVPPGLAGGWGEQFF.

The J gene is TRBJ2-3, the V gene TRBV6-6; TCRdb returns TRBD2, unconfirmable since there is no DNA. The germline V gene encodes CDR1 MNHNY and CDR2 SVGAGI (reference sequence). The CDR3 spans 14 residues. The CDR3: CASRLGGSTDTQYF.

The rearrangement joins TRBV7-2 to TRBJ2-1; TCRdb's D gene call, TRBD1, goes unchecked for lack of DNA. CDR3 size: 15 residues. The germline gives CDR1 SGHTA, CDR2 FQGNSA. The CDR3 sequence: CASSMGQASYNEQFF.

The chain recombines TRBV12-3 or TRBV12-4 with TRBJ2-6; TCRdb returns TRBD1, unconfirmable since there is no DNA. The CDR3 is 17 amino acids. The CDR3 spells CASGRTDKLSGANVLTF.

This chain links TRBV20-1 with TRBJ2-1. The CDR3 runs to 14 residues. Germline V gene data show CDR1 as DFQATT and CDR2 as SNEGSKA (reference sequence). CDR3 residues: CSARDRGIGNEQFF.

This chain joins TRBV12-3 or TRBV12-4 and TRBJ1-1. This CDR3 contains 13 residues. CDR3 amino acids: CASYQRLNTEAFF.

The V gene is TRBV4-3, the J gene TRBJ2-5. Germline V gene lookup returns CDR1 LGHNA and CDR2 YSLEER. The CDR3 runs 15 residues. CDR3 protein: CASSRGSYLSETQYF.

V is TRBV28 and J is TRBJ2-7; no DNA is available, so the TRBD1 call from TCRdb remains unchecked. This CDR3 region has 16 residues. Germline loops: CDR1 MDHEN, CDR2 SYDVKM. Here the CDR3 reads CASRRHSRGGSYEQYF.

This rearrangement joins TRBV15 to TRBJ2-7; there is no DNA to check the TCRdb D call of TRBD1. In germline, CDR1 is LNHNV, CDR2 YYDKDF (reference sequence). There are 13 residues in the CDR3. The CDR3 here is CATHRDRPYEQYF. Full variable domain (rest looked up from reference TRBV15 and TRBJ2-7): DAMVIQNPRYQVTQFGKPVTLSCSQTLNHNVMYWYQQKSSQAPKLLFHYYDKDFNNEADTPDNFQSRRPNTSFCFLDIRSPGLGDTAMYLCATHRDRPYEQYFGPGTRLTVT.

The gene calls are TRBV7-6 and TRBJ2-3; TCRdb names TRBD2, which stays unverified in the absence of DNA. Germline loops: CDR1 SGHVS, CDR2 FNYEAQ. The CDR3 totals 15 residues. The CDR3 reads CASSPTSGRPKTQYF.

This chain connects TRBV7-2 to TRBJ2-5; the D call of TRBD1 rests on TCRdb alone, since no DNA is present to check it. The CDR3 has 13 amino acids. Germline CDR1 reads SGHTA; CDR2 reads FQGNSA. CDR3 sequence: CASSQQGGETQYF.

This sequence joins TRBV20-1 and TRBJ2-6; as DNA is missing, the TRBD1 call by TCRdb cannot be tested. In germline, CDR1 is DFQATT, CDR2 SNEGSKA (reference sequence). The CDR3 extends over 15 amino acids. This CDR3 is CSAPVSLSGANVLTF.

The chain recombines TRBV7-3 with TRBJ2-7; TCRdb designates TRBD1, a call that cannot be tested without DNA. CDR3 length: 15 residues. Germline loops: CDR1 SGHTA, CDR2 FQGTGA. The CDR3 region is CASSSYPGQTYEQYF.